Each of the 2 T cell receptor beta chains below was sequenced from the same sample in a study of regulatory T cells in long-lasting Graves disease. Time point indicated: persistent/refractory GD, antithyroid drugs over 5 years with positive TRAb. Isolated PBMC RNA provided the starting material for the TCR library. Construction of the TCR beta libraries employed iRepertoire HTBI primers in conjunction with Arm-PCR of CDR3 regions. TCRdb called the multiplex PCR reads again in MiXCR, with one record for every CDR3 protein. The data show 600,000 to 850,000 distinct CDR3 sequences, about 30% seen once. Sequenced material: peripheral blood mononuclear cells (PBMCs), taken when the disease was refractory, from a patient treated with antithyroid drugs. The receptors were gathered from a female donor with Graves disease.

The CDR3 DNA sequence: TGTGCCAGCACCAGGGACACCGACTATGGCTACACCTTC. This encodes CASTRDTDYGYTF. This rearrangement joins TRBV6-1 to TRBJ1-2, with D perhaps TRBD1 (6 bases). The germline V and J ends were trimmed by 7 bases and 3 bases, with 12 bases remaining between them. Germline values: CDR1 MNHNS, CDR2 SASEGT. The CDR3 is made up of 13 amino acids.

This clonotype was detected many times. The rearrangement joins TRBV28 to TRBJ1-2; D unresolved. This CDR3 spans 12 amino acids. From germline, CDR1 is MDHEN and CDR2 SYDVKM. V lost 10 bases and J 4 bases, leaving 13 bases between the germline ends. CDR3 amino acids: CATTGRRYGYTF. The CDR3 coding sequence is TGTGCCACAACCGGGAGACGCTATGGCTACACCTTC.